The rows below give T cell receptor beta chains drawn from one sample of a study of identical twins. A single record per CDR3 protein comes from TCRdb applying MiXCR to the 5' RACE reads. This sample has some 560,000 distinct CDR3 sequences; around a tenth occur once, and the top ten carry 2.5% to 3%. A further study also used this sample, focusing on yellow fever vaccine responses in identical twins.

The sample was PBMCs. Receptors were obtained from a woman aged 18-29 years in good health. CDR3s include the opening cysteine and the closing phenylalanine or tryptophan.

CDR3 length	J gene	V gene	CDR3 protein
14	TRBJ1-5	TRBV7-9	CASSFSGSNQPQHF
17	TRBJ2-1	TRBV20-1	CSASPVRTGVSYNEQSF
16	TRBJ2-7	TRBV6-2/TRBV6-3	CASTHLLAPTSYEQYF
15	TRBJ2-7	TRBV6-5	CASSYSPGPPYEQYF
11	TRBJ2-3	TRBV6-1	CASSTGNTQYF
14	TRBJ2-7	TRBV20-1	CSARDWGSGYEQYF
14	TRBJ2-7	TRBV29-1	CSVEFSDSSYEQYF
14	TRBJ2-2	TRBV20-1	CSARVSTYTGELFF
15	TRBJ2-1	TRBV7-9	CASSVAGGANGEQFF
18	TRBJ2-7	TRBV27	CASSLALPEGSGSYEQYF
14	TRBJ2-7	TRBV6-5	CASSYMAGAYEQYF
12	TRBJ1-6	TRBV6-5	CASSSNTGALHF
12	TRBJ2-7	TRBV29-1	CSVEDQDYEQYF
17	TRBJ2-2	TRBV4-3	CASSQYSGLAGPGELFF
17	TRBJ2-1	TRBV7-6	CASSPGVAGGSYNEQFF
13	TRBJ2-5	TRBV10-3	CAISELTEETQYF
13	TRBJ2-1	TRBV5-1	CASQMDSYNEQFF
14	TRBJ2-1	TRBV3-1	CASGSVSSYNEQFF
13	TRBJ2-1	TRBV15	CATSVRGYNEQFF
13	TRBJ1-4	TRBV2	CASSEATNEKLFF
14	TRBJ2-4	TRBV5-5	CASSLESPKNIQYF
17	TRBJ2-2	TRBV6-2/TRBV6-3	CASTPPGDSGGAGELFF
15	TRBJ2-6	TRBV20-1	CSARDSLSGANVLTF
16	TRBJ2-2	TRBV5-1	CARVPRAVRTPGSCFF
17	TRBJ1-1	TRBV9	CASSVTGGDGGNTEAFF
15	TRBJ2-3	TRBV7-7	CASSLGLGGTDTQYF
13	TRBJ2-5	TRBV6-2/TRBV6-3	CASSENRGGTQYF
18	TRBJ2-1	TRBV11-2	CASSLEAVAPSSYNEQFF